The TCR beta chain described here comes from a study of blood T cells in healthy people across ages. Study findings and constraints: Estimated diversity, derived from one million T cells, was regarded as an underestimate.

This clonotype was seen more than once but under ten times. What it recognizes is unknown. The germline V gene has CDR1 SGHRS and CDR2 YFSETQ. The CDR3 sequence is 15 residues long. V was shortened by 2 bases and J by 4 bases, with 15 bases between the two germline ends. Primed by a sample-barcoded 5' primer and a J-beta primer mix, a second PCR proceeded for 7 to 11 cycles. One entry per CDR3 protein results from TCRdb running MiXCR on the 5' RACE reads. This sample yields around 1,600,000 distinct CDR3 sequences, of which less than 45% are seen a single time; approximately 4.1% belongs to the top ten.

The chain has TRBV5-1 and TRBJ2-5, with D possibly matching TRBD2 (5 bases). The TCR originated in a woman aged 18-29 years in good health. Sequenced sample: blood. For the CDR3, the DNA is TGCGCCAGCAGCTTTTCGGGCGGGCAGTTAGAGACCCAGTACTTC. Its protein is CASSFSGGQLETQYF.